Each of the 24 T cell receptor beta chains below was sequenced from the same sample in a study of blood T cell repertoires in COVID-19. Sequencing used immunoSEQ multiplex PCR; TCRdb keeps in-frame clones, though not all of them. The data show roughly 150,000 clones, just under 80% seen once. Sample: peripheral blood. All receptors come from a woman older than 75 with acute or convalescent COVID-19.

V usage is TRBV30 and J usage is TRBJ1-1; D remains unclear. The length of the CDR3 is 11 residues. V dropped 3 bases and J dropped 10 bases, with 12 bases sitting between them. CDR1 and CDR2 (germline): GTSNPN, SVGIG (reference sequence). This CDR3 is CAWSQFGGAFF. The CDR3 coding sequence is TGTGCCTGGAGCCAATTCGGAGGAGCTTTCTTT. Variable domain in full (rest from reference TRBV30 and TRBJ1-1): SQTIHQWPATLVQPVGSPLSLECTVEGTSNPNLYWYRQAAGRGLQLLFYSVGIGQISSEVPQNLSASRPQDRQFILSSKKLLLSDSGFYLCAWSQFGGAFFGQGTRLTVV.

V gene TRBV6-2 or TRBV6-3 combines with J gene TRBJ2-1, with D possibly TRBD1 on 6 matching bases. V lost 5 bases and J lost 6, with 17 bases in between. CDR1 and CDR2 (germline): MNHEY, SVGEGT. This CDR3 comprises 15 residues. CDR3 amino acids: CASSHGTPHFNEQFF. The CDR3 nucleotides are TGTGCCAGCAGTCACGGGACACCTCATTTCAATGAGCAGTTCTTC.

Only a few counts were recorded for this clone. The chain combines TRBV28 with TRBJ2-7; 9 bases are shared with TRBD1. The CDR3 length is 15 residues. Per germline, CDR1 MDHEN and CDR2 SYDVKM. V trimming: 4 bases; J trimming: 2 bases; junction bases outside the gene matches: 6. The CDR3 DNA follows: TGTGCCAGCAGTTCGACAGGGGGTCCAACCTACGAGCAGTACTTC. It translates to CASSSTGGPTYEQYF.

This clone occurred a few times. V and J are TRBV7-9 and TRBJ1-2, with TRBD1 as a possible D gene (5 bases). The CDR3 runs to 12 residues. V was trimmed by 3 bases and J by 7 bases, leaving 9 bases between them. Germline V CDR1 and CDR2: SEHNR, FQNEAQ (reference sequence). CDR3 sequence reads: CASSLDTGGYTF. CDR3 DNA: TGTGCCAGCAGCTTGGACACTGGTGGCTACACCTTC.

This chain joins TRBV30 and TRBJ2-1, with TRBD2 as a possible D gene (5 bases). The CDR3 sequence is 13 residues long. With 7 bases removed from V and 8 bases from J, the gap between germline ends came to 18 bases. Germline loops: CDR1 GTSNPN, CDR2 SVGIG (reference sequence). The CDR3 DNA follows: TGTGCCTCCACCGATCTAGCCTCGGATGAGCAGTTCTTC. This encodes CASTDLASDEQFF.

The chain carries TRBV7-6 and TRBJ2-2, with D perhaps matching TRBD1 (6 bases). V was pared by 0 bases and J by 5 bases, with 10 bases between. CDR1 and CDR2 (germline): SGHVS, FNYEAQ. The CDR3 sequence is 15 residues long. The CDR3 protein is CASSLAPQGTGELFF. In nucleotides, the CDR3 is TGTGCCAGCAGCTTAGCCCCGCAGGGGACCGGGGAGCTGTTTTTT.

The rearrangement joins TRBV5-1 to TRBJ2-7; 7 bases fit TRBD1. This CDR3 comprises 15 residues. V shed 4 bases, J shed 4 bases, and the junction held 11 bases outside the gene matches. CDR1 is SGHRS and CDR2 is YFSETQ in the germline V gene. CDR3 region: CASSLQVGGRYEQYF. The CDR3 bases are TGCGCCAGCAGCCTTCAAGTAGGGGGCCGTTACGAGCAGTACTTC. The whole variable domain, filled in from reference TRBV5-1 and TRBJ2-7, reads KAGVTQTPRYLIKTRGQQVTLSCSPISGHRSVSWYQQTPGQGLQFLFEYFSETQRNKGNFPGRFSGRQFSNSRSEMNVSTLELGDSALYLCASSLQVGGRYEQYFGPGTRLTVT.

Here the CDR3 reads CASSLLLGQGTGTEAFF. CDR3 nucleotide sequence: TGTGCCAGCAGCCTCCTCTTGGGACAGGGGACCGGCACTGAAGCTTTCTTT. The V call is TRBV5-6, the J call TRBJ1-1, with 10 positions matching TRBD1. The CDR3 has 17 amino acids. CDR1 and CDR2 from the germline V gene are SGHDT and YYEEEE. V lost 4 bases to trimming and J lost 4 bases; unmatched junction nucleotides: 13. Full variable domain (outside the CDR3, taken from reference TRBV5-6 and TRBJ1-1): DAGVTQSPTHLIKTRGQQVTLRCSPKSGHDTVSWYQQALGQGPQFIFQYYEEEERQRGNFPDRFSGHQFPNYSSELNVNALLLGDSALYLCASSLLLGQGTGTEAFFGQGTRLTVV.

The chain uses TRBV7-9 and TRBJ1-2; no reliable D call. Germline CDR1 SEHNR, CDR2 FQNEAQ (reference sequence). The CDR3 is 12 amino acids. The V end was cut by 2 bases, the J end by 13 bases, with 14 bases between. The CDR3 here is CASSLREREPTF. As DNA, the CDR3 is TGTGCCAGCAGCTTAAGAGAGAGGGAACCCACCTTC. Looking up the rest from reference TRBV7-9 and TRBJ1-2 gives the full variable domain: DTGVSQNPRHKITKRGQNVTFRCDPISEHNRLYWYRQTLGQGPEFLTYFQNEAQLEKSRLLSDRFSAERPKGSFSTLEIQRTEQGDSAMYLCASSLREREPTFGSGTRLTVV.

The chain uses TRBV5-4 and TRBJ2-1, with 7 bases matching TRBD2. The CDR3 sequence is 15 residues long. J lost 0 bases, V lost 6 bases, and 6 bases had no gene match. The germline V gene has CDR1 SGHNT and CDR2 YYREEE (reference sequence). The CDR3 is CASTGGVDSYNEQFF. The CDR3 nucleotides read TGTGCCAGCACTGGGGGGGTAGACTCCTACAATGAGCAGTTCTTC.

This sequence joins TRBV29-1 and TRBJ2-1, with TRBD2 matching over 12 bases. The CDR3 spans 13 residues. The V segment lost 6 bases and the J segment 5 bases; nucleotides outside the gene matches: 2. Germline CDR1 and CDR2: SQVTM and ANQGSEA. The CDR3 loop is CSVGTSGHNEQFF. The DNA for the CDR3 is TGCAGCGTCGGGACTAGCGGGCACAATGAGCAGTTCTTC.

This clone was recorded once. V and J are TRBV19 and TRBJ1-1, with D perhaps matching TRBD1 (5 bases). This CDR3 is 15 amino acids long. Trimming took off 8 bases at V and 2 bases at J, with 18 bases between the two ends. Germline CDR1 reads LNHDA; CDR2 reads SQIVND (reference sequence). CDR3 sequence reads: CASQIRVSINTEAFF. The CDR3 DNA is TGTGCCAGTCAGATCAGGGTGTCAATAAACACTGAAGCTTTCTTT.

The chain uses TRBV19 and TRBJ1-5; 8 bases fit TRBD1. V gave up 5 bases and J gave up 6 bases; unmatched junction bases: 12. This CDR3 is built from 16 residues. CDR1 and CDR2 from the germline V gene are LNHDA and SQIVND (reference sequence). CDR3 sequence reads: CASSRGGQGKSQPQHF. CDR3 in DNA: TGTGCCAGTAGTCGGGGCGGACAGGGAAAGTCTCAGCCCCAGCATTTT.

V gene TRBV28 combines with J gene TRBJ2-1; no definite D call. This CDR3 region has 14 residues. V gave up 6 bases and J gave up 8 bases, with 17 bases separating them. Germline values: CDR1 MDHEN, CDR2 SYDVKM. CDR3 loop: CASRAGDSRHEQFF. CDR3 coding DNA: TGTGCCAGCAGAGCCGGCGACTCGAGGCATGAGCAGTTCTTC.

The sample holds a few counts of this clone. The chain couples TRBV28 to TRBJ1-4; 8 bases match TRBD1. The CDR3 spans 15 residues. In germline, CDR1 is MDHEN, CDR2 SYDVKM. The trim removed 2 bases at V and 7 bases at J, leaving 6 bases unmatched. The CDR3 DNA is TGTGCCAGCAGTTTAGCAGGGGGCCAAAGTGAAAAACTGTTTTTT. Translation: CASSLAGGQSEKLFF.

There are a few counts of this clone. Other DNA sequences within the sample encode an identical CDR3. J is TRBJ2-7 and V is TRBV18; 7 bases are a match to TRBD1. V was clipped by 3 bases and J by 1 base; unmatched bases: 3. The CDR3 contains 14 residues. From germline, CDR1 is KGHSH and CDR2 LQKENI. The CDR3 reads CASSPGQTSYEQYF. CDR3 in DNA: TGTGCCAGCTCACCGGGACAGACTTCCTACGAGCAGTACTTC.

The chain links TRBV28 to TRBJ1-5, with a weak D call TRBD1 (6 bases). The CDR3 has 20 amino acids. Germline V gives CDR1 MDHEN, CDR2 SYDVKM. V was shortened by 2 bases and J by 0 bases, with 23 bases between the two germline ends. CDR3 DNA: TGTGCCAGCAGTTTAAGGGGGGGAGGCAGGGGACTGAGTAGCAATCAGCCCCAGCATTTT. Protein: CASSLRGGGRGLSSNQPQHF.

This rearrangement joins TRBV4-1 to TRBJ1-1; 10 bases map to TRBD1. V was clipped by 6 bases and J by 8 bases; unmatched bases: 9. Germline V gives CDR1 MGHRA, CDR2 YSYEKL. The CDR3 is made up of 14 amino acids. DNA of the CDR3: TGCGCCAGCAGACCCGCGACAGGGGGCCGCGAAGCTTTCTTT. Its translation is CASRPATGGREAFF.

The CDR3 sequence: CASSIRGSQQFF. The DNA for the CDR3 is TGTGCCAGTAGTATCCGCGGGTCCCAGCAGTTCTTC. The chain is built from TRBV19 and TRBJ2-1; tentatively, D is TRBD2 (5 bases). Germline-derived CDR1 and CDR2 are LNHDA and SQIVND (reference sequence). The CDR3 has 12 residues. V gave up 3 bases and J gave up 11 bases, with 11 bases separating them.

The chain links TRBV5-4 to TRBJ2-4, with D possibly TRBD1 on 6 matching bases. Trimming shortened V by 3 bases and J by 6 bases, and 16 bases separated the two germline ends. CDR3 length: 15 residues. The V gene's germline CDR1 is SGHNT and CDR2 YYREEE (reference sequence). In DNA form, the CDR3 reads TGTGCCAGCAGCTCCAGGGCCTCCAGGGGAAACATTCAGTACTTC. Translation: CASSSRASRGNIQYF.

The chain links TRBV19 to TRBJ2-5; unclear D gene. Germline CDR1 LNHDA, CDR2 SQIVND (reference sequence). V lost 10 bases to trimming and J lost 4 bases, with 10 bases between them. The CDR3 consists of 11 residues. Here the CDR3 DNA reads TGTGCCACACGACTTCGAGAGACCCAGTACTTC. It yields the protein CATRLRETQYF.

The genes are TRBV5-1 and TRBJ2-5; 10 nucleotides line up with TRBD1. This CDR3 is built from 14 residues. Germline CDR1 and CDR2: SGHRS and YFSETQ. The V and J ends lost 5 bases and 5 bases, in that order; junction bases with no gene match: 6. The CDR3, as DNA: TGCGCCAGCAGTCGGGACAGGGGAGTGGAGACCCAGTACTTC. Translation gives CASSRDRGVETQYF.

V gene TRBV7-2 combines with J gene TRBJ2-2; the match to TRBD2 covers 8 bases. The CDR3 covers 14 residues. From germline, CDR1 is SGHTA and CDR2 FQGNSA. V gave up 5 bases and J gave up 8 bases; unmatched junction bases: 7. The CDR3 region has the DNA TGTGCCAGCAGCCCTGGGACTAGTGGAGGGGAGCTGTTTTTT. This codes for CASSPGTSGGELFF.

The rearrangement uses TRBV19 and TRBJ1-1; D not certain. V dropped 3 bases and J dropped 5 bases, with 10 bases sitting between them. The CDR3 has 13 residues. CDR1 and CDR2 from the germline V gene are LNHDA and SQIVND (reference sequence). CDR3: CASSIPYRTEAFF. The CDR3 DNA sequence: TGTGCCAGTAGTATCCCCTACAGAACTGAAGCTTTCTTT. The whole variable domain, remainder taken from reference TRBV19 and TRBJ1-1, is DGGITQSPKYLFRKEGQNVTLSCEQNLNHDAMYWYRQDPGQGLRLIYYSQIVNDFQKGDIAEGYSVSREKKESFPLTVTSAQKNPTAFYLCASSIPYRTEAFFGQGTRLTVV.